These 5 T cell receptor beta chains originate from one sample sequenced in a study of shared clonotypes between healthy human individuals. TCRdb keeps only in-frame clones here, not all; method: immunoSEQ multiplex PCR. The profile shows almost 750,000 clones, approximately 77% of them singletons. Sequencing used memory CD4+ T cells sorted from blood. Subset reported: CD45RA-negative fraction. The receptors come from a woman under 40 in good health.

The chain recombines TRBV29-1 with TRBJ2-5, with a possible D match to TRBD1 (5 bases). The germline V gene encodes CDR1 SQVTM and CDR2 ANQGSEA. The CDR3 extends over 13 amino acids. The V end lost 7 bases, the J end lost 0 bases, and 12 bases lay between the germline ends. CDR3 in amino acids: CSAGWGYQETQYF. CDR3 nucleotides: TGCAGCGCAGGGTGGGGATACCAAGAGACCCAGTACTTC.

The chain recombines TRBV16 with TRBJ1-4, with D perhaps matching TRBD1 (5 bases). Per the germline V gene, CDR1 is KGHSY and CDR2 is FQNENV. Trimming cost V 3 bases and J 7 bases, with 9 bases left between them. The CDR3 spans 13 residues. The CDR3 reads CASSQQGVEKLFF. CDR3 DNA: TGTGCCAGCAGCCAGCAAGGGGTTGAAAAACTGTTTTTT.

The chain has TRBV6-6 and TRBJ2-4, with 10 nucleotides matching TRBD2. CDR1 is MNHNY, CDR2 SVGAGI, per germline (reference sequence). The CDR3 covers 15 residues. Trimming took 6 bases from V and 6 from J; bases not matched to a gene: 8. The CDR3 sequence: CASRPSGSLGNIQYF. CDR3 sequence (DNA): TGTGCCAGCAGACCTAGCGGGAGTTTGGGAAACATTCAGTACTTC.

This chain links TRBV4-1 with TRBJ1-6; 8 nucleotides align to TRBD1. V shed 2 bases, J shed 10 bases, and the junction held 16 bases outside the gene matches. This CDR3 has 18 amino acids. From germline, CDR1 is MGHRA and CDR2 YSYEKL. The CDR3 bases are TGCGCCAGCAGCCAAAGGGCCCTGGGGACAGGTGGGGACTCACCCCTCCACTTT. This gives the protein CASSQRALGTGGDSPLHF.

For this clone: This sample includes further DNA sequences coding for the same CDR3. The gene calls are TRBV5-1 and TRBJ2-7; 7 nucleotides match TRBD1. The junction had 7 bases not matched to a gene; V was cut back by 0 bases and J by 1 base. Germline values: CDR1 SGHRS, CDR2 YFSETQ. The CDR3 has 16 amino acids. The DNA of the CDR3 is TGCGCCAGCAGCTTGGAAGGGGGCAGAGCGTCCTACGAGCAGTACTTC. Translating gives CASSLEGGRASYEQYF.